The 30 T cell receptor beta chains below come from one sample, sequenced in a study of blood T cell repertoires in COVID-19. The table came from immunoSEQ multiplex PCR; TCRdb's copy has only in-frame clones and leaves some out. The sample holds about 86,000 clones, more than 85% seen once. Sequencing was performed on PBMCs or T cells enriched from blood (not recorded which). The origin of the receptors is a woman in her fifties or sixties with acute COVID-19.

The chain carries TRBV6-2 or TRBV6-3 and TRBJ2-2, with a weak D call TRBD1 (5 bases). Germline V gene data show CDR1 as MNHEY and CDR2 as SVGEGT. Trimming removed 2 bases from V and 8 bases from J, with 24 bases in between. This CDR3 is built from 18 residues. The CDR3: CASSYQSPTDFAVGELFF. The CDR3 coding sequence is TGTGCCAGCAGTTACCAGTCTCCGACAGACTTCGCCGTTGGGGAGCTGTTTTTT.

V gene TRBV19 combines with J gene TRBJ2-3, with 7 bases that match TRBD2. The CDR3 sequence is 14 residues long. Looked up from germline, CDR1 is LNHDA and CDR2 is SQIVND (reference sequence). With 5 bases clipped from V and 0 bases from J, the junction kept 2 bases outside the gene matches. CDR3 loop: CASSVSGSTDTQYF. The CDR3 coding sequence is TGTGCCAGTAGTGTTAGCGGGAGCACAGATACGCAGTATTTT.

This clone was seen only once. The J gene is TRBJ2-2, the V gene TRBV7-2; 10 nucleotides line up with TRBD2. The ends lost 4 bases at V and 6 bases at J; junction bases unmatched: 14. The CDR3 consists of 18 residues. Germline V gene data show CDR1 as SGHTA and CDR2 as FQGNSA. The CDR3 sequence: CASSSYRPGLAFSGELFF. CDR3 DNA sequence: TGTGCCAGCAGCTCCTACCGACCGGGACTAGCGTTCTCCGGGGAGCTGTTTTTT. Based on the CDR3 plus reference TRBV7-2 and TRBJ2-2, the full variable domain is GAGVSQSPSNKVTEKGKDVELRCDPISGHTALYWYRQSLGQGLEFLIYFQGNSAPDKSGLPSDRFSAERTGGSVSTLTIQRTQQEDSAVYLCASSSYRPGLAFSGELFFGEGSRLTVL.

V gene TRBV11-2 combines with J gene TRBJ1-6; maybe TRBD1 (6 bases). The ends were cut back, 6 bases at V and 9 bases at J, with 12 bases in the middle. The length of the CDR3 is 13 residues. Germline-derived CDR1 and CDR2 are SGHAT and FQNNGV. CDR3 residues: CASSPGVGSPLHF. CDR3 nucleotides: TGTGCCAGCAGTCCAGGGGTTGGTTCACCCCTCCACTTT.

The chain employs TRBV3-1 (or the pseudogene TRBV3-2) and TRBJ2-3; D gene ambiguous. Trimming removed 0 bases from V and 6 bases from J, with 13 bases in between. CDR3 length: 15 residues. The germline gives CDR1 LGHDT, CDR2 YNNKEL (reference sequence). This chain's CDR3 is CASSQDQARWDTQYF. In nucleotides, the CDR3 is TGTGCCAGCAGCCAAGATCAAGCTCGATGGGATACGCAGTATTTT.

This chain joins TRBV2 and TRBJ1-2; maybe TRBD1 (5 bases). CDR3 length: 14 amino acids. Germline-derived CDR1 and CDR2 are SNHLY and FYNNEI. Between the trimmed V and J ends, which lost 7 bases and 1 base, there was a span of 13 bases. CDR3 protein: CASNLDSLNYGYTF. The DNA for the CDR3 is TGTGCCAGCAACCTAGACAGTCTTAACTATGGCTACACCTTC.

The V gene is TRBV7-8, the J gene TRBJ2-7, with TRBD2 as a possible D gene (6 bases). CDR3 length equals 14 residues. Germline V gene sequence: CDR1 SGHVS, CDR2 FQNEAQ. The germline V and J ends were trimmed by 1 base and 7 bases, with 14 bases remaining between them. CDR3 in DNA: TGTGCCAGCAGCTTAGAGACGACCCGGGGGGAGCAGTACTTC. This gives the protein CASSLETTRGEQYF. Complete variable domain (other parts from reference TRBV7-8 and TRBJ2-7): GAGVSQSPRYKVAKRGQDVALRCDPISGHVSLFWYQQALGQGPEFLTYFQNEAQLDKSGLPSDRFFAERPEGSVSTLKIQRTQQEDSAVYLCASSLETTRGEQYFGPGTRLTVT.

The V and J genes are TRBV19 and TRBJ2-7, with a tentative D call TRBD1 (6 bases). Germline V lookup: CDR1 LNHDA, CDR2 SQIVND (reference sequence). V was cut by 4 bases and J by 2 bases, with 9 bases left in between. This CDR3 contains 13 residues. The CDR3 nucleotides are TGTGCCAGTAGTAGGACAGCGACCTACGAGCAGTACTTC. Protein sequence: CASSRTATYEQYF. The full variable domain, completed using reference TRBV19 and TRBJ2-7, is DGGITQSPKYLFRKEGQNVTLSCEQNLNHDAMYWYRQDPGQGLRLIYYSQIVNDFQKGDIAEGYSVSREKKESFPLTVTSAQKNPTAFYLCASSRTATYEQYFGPGTRLTVT.

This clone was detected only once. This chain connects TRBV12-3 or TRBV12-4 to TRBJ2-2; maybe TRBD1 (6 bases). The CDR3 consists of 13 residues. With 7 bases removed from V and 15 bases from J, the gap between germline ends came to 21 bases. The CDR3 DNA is TGTGCCAGCAAAAACGGGCAGAATGGACAGTTGTTTTTT. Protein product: CASKNGQNGQLFF.

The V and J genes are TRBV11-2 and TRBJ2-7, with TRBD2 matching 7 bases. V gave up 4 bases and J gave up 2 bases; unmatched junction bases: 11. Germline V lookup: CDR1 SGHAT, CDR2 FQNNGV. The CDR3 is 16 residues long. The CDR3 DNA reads TGTGCCAGCAGCTCCTTAGCCGAGGGAGGGCCCTACGAGCAGTACTTC. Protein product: CASSSLAEGGPYEQYF. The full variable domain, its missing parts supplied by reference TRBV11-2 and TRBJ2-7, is EAGVAQSPRYKIIEKRQSVAFWCNPISGHATLYWYQQILGQGPKLLIQFQNNGVVDDSQLPKDRFSAERLKGVDSTLKIQPAKLEDSAVYLCASSSLAEGGPYEQYFGPGTRLTVT.

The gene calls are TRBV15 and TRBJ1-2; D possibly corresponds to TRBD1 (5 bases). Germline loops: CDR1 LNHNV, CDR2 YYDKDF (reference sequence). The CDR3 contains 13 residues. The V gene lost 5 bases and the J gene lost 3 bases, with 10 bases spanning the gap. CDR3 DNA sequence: TGTGCCACCAGCCCGGGACTAGACTATGGCTACACCTTC. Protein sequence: CATSPGLDYGYTF.

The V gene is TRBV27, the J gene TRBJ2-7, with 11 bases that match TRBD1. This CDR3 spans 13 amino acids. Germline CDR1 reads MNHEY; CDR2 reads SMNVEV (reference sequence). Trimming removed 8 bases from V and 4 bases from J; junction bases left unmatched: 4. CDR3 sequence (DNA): TGTGCCAGCCGCGGGACAGGGGGTTACGAGCAGTACTTC. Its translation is CASRGTGGYEQYF.

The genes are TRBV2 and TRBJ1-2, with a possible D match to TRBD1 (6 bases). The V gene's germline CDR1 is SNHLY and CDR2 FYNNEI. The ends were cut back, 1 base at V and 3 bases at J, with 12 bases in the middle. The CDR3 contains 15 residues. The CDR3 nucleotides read TGTGCCAGCAGTGAAGGGGACAACAGATACTATGGCTACACCTTC. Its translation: CASSEGDNRYYGYTF.

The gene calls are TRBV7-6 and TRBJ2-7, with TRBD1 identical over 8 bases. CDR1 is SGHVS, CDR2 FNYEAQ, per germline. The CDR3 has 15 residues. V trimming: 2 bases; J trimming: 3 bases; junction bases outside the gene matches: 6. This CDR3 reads CASSLTGQGVYEQYF. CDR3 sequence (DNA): TGTGCCAGCAGCTTAACAGGACAGGGAGTCTACGAGCAGTACTTC.

CDR3 loop: CASSGPAGGPEETQYF. The CDR3 DNA reads TGTGCCAGCAGCGGCCCCGCGGGAGGGCCGGAAGAGACCCAGTACTTC. The chain couples TRBV9 to TRBJ2-5, with 9 nucleotides matching TRBD2. CDR1 is SGDLS and CDR2 is YYNGEE in the germline V gene. V trimming: 3 bases; J trimming: 3 bases; junction bases outside the gene matches: 9. CDR3 length: 16 amino acids.

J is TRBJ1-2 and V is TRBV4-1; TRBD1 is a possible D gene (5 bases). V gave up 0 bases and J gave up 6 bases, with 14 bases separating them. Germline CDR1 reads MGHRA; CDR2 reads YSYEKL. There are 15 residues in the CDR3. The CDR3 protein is CASSQEGASSDGYTF. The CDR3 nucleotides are TGCGCCAGCAGCCAAGAAGGGGCAAGCAGCGATGGCTACACCTTC.

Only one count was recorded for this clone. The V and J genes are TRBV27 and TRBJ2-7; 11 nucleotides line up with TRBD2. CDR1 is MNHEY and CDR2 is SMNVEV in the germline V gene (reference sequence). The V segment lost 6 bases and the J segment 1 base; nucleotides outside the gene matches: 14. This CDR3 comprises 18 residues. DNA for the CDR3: TGTGCCAGCAGCCTGGGGACTAGCGGACACCGAAAATCCTACGAGCAGTACTTC. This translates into CASSLGTSGHRKSYEQYF.

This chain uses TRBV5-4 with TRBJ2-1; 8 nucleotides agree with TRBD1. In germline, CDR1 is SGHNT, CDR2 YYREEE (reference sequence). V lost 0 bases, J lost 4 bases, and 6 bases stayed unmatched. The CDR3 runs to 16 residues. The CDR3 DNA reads TGTGCCAGCAGCTTGGACCCGGGACAGGCGTACAATGAGCAGTTCTTC. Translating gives CASSLDPGQAYNEQFF. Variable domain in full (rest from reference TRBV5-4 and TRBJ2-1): ETGVTQSPTHLIKTRGQQVTLRCSSQSGHNTVSWYQQALGQGPQFIFQYYREEENGRGNFPPRFSGLQFPNYSSELNVNALELDDSALYLCASSLDPGQAYNEQFFGPGTRLTVL.

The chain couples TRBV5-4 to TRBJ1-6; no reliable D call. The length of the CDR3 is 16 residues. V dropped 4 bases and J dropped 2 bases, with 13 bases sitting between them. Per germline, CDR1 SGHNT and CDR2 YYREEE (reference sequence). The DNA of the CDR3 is TGTGCCAGCAGCCGCAGCGGATACACCTATAATTCACCCCTCCACTTT. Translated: CASSRSGYTYNSPLHF.

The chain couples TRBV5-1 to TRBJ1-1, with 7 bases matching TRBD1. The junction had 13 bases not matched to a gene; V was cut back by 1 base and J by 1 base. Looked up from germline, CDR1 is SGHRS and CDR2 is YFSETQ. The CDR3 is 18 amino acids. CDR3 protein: CASSLRWDSHNSNTEAFF. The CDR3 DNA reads TGCGCCAGCAGCTTGCGATGGGACAGTCACAATTCGAACACTGAAGCTTTCTTT.

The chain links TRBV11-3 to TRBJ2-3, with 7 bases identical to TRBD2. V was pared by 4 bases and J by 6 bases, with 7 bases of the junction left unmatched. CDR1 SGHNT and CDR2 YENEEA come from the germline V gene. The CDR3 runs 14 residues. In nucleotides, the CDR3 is TGTGCCAGCAGCTCCAGACTAGCTGCGGATACGCAGTATTTT. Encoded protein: CASSSRLAADTQYF.

CDR3 in DNA: TGTGCCTGGAGCCAAAAAGGGGGTCCTGCTAATGAAAAACTGTTTTTT. As protein: CAWSQKGGPANEKLFF. The rearrangement joins TRBV30 to TRBJ1-4; D might be TRBD1 (6 bases). Per the germline V gene, CDR1 is GTSNPN and CDR2 is SVGIG (reference sequence). V was trimmed by 3 bases and J by 3 bases, leaving 17 bases between them. CDR3 size: 16 residues.

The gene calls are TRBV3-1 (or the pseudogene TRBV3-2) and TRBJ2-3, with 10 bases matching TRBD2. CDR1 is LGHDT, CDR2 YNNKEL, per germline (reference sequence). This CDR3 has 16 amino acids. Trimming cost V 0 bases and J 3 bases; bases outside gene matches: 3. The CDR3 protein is CASSQDSGRRTDTQYF. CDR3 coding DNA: TGTGCCAGCAGCCAAGATAGCGGGAGGAGGACAGATACGCAGTATTTT.

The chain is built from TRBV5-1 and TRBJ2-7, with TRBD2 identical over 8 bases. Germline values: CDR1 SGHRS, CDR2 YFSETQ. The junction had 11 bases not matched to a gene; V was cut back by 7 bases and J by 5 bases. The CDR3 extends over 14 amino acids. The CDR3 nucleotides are TGCGCCAGCTCGGCCGGGACTAGTAACGACGAGCAGTACTTC. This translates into CASSAGTSNDEQYF.

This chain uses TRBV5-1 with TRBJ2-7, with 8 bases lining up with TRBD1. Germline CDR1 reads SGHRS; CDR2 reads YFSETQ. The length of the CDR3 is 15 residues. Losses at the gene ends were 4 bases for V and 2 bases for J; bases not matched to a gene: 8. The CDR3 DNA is TGCGCCAGCAGCAAAAAGGACAGGGACACCTACGAGCAGTACTTC. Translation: CASSKKDRDTYEQYF.

CDR3 amino acids: CASSKKGGLAGVPYNEQFF. The DNA for the CDR3 is TGTGCCAGCAGCAAAAAAGGGGGGCTAGCGGGAGTTCCCTACAATGAGCAGTTCTTC. The rearrangement links TRBV21-1 to TRBJ2-1; the table's D call TRBD2 went unverified against the DNA. TRBV21-1 is a known pseudogene. The CDR3 extends over 19 amino acids.

The CDR3 coding sequence is TGTGCCAGCAGCCAACATCAGGGACTCAAGGACCGAGGCACTGAAGCTTTCTTT. Its protein product is CASSQHQGLKDRGTEAFF. The chain has TRBV14 and TRBJ1-1; D possibly corresponds to TRBD1 (5 bases). V shed 2 bases and J shed 4 bases, with 23 bases lying between them. The CDR3 totals 18 residues. Germline CDR1 and CDR2: SGHDN and FVKESK.

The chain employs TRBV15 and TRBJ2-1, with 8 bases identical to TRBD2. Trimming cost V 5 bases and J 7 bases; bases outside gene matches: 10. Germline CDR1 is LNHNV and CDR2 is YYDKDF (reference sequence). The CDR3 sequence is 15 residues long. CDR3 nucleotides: TGTGCCACCAGCGGCGGGACTAGAGGAGTGAATGAGCAGTTCTTC. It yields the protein CATSGGTRGVNEQFF. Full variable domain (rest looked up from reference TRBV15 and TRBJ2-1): DAMVIQNPRYQVTQFGKPVTLSCSQTLNHNVMYWYQQKSSQAPKLLFHYYDKDFNNEADTPDNFQSRRPNTSFCFLDIRSPGLGDTAMYLCATSGGTRGVNEQFFGPGTRLTVL.

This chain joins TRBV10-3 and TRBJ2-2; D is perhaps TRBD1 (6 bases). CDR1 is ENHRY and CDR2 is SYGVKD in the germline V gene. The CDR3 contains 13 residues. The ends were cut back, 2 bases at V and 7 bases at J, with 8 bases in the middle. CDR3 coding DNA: TGTGCCATCAGTGAGCCGGGACACGGGGAGCTGTTTTTT. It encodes CAISEPGHGELFF.

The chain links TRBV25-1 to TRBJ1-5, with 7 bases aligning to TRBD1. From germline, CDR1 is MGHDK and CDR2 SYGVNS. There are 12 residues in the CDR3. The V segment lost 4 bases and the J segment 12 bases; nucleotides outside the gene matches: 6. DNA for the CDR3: TGTGCCAGCAGTGCACCACAGGGGTTCCAGCATTTT. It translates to CASSAPQGFQHF.